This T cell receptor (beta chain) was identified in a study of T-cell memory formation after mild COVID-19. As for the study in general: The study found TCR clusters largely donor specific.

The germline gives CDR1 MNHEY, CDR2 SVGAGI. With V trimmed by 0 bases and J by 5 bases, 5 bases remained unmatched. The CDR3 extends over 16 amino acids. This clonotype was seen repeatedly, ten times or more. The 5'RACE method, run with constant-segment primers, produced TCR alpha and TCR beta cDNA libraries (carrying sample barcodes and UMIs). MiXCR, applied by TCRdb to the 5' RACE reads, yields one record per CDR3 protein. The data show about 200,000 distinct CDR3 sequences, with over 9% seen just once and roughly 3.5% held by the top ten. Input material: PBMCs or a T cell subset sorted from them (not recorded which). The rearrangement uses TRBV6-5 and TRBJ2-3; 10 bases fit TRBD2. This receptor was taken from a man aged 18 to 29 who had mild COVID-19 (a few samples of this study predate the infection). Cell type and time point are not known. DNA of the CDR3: TGTGCCAGCAGTTACTCCACTAGCGGGGTTCGAGATACGCAGTATTTT. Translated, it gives CASSYSTSGVRDTQYF.